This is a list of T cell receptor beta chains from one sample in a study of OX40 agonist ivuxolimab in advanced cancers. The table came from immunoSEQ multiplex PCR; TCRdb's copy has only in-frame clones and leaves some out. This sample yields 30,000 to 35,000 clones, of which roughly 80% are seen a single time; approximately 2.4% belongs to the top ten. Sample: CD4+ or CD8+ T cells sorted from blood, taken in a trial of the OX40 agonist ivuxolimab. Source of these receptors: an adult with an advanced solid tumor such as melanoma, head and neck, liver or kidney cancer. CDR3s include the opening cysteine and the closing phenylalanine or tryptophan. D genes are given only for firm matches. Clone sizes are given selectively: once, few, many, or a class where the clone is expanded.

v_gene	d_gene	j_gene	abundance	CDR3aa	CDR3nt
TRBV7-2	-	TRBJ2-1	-	CASSQASSSYNEQFF	TGTGCCAGCAGCCAGGCTTCCTCCTCCTACAATGAGCAGTTCTTC
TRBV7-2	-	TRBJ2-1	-	CASSLSGTHNEQFF	TGTGCCAGCAGCTTATCGGGGACCCACAATGAGCAGTTCTTC
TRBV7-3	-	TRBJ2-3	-	CASSLGPVGTADTQYF	TGTGCCAGCAGCTTAGGGCCCGTGGGTACAGCAGATACGCAGTATTTT
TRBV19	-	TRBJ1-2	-	CASSSADALANYGYTF	TGTGCCAGTAGTAGCGCGGATGCTCTAGCTAACTATGGCTACACCTTC
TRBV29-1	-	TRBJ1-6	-	CSAGDGSNSPLHF	TGCAGCGCCGGGGACGGCTCAAATTCACCCCTCCACTTT
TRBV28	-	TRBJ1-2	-	CASSQGRNYGYTF	TGTGCCAGCAGCCAGGGACGGAACTATGGCTACACCTTC
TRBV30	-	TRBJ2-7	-	CAWSRARAEQYF	TGTGCCTGGAGTCGTGCCAGGGCCGAGCAGTACTTC
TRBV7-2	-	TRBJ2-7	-	CASSATDALRGTEQYF	TGTGCCAGCAGCGCCACGGACGCCCTACGTGGAACCGAGCAGTACTTC
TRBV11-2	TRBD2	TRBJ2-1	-	CASSPAVSGGFHEQFF	TGTGCCAGCAGCCCCGCGGTGAGCGGGGGATTCCATGAGCAGTTCTTC
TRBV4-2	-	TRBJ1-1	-	CASSPTRDTRTEAFF	TGTGCCAGCAGCCCGACCCGGGACACCAGGACTGAAGCTTTCTTT
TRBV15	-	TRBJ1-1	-	CATSRAKGEGKAFF	TGTGCCACCAGCAGAGCCAAGGGGGAGGGAAAGGCTTTCTTT
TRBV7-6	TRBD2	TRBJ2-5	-	CASSLVQRGPMGETQYF	TGTGCCAGCAGCTTAGTCCAGCGGGGCCCAATGGGAGAGACCCAGTACTTC
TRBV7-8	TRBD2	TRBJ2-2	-	CASSLGTSGTGELFF	TGTGCCAGCAGCTTAGGGACTAGCGGCACCGGGGAGCTGTTTTTT
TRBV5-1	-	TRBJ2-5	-	CASSLGGNGETQYF	TGCGCCAGCAGCTTGGGCGGGAATGGAGAGACCCAGTACTTC
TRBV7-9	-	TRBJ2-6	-	CASSLGQFSGANVLTF	TGTGCCAGCAGCTTAGGACAGTTCTCTGGGGCCAACGTCCTGACTTTC
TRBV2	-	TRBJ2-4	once	CASMFEVLAKNIQYF	TGTGCCAGCATGTTCGAGGTACTAGCCAAAAACATTCAGTACTTC